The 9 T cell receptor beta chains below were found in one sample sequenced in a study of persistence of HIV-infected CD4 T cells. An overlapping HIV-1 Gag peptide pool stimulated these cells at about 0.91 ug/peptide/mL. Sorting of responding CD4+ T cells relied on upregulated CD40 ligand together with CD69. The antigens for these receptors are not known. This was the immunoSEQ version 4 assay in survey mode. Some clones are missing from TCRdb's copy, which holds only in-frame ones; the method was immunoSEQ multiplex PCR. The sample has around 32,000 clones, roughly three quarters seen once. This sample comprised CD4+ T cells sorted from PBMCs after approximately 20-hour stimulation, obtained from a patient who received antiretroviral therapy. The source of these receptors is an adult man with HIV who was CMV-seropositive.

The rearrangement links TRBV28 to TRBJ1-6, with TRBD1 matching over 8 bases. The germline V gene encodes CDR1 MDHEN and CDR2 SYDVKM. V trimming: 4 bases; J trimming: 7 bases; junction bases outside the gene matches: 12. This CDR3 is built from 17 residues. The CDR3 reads CASSSGQGLTRNSPLHF. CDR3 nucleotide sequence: TGTGCCAGCAGTTCAGGACAGGGATTAACTCGAAATTCACCCCTCCACTTT. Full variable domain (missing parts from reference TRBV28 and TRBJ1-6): DVKVTQSSRYLVKRTGEKVFLECVQDMDHENMFWYRQDPGLGLRLIYFSYDVKMKEKGDIPEGYSVSREKKERFSLILESASTNQTSMYLCASSSGQGLTRNSPLHFGNGTRLTVT.

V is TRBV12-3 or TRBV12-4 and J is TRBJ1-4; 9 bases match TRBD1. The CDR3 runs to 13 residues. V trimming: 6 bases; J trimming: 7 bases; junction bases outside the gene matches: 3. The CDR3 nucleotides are TGTGCCAGCAGACAGGGGGCGACTGAAAAACTGTTTTTT. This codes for CASRQGATEKLFF.

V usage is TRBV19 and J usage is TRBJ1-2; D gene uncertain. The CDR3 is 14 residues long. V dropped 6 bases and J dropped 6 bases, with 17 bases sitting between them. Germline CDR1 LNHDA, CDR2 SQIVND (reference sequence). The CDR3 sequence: CASSLSGDLHGYTF. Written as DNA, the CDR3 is TGTGCCAGTAGCCTATCGGGCGACCTTCATGGCTACACCTTC.

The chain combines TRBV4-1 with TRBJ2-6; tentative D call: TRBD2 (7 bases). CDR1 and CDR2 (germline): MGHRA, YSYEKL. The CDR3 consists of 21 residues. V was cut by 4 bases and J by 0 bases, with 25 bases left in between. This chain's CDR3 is CASSPAGAGNPESSGANVLTF. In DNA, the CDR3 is TGCGCCAGCAGCCCTGCGGGGGCGGGAAATCCTGAGAGCTCTGGGGCCAACGTCCTGACTTTC.

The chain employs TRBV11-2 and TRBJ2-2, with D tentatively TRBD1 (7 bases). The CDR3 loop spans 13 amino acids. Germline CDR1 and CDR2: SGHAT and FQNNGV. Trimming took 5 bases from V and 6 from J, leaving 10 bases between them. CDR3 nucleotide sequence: TGTGCCAGCAGCCAGGGGGAGGCCGGGGAGCTGTTTTTT. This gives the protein CASSQGEAGELFF.

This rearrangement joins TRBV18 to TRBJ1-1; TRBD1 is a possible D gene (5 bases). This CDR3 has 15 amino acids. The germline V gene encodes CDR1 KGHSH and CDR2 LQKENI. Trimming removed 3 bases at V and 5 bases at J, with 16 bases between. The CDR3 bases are TGTGCCAGCTCACCCCCGGGACGTGGCAGGACTGAAGCTTTCTTT. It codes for CASSPPGRGRTEAFF.

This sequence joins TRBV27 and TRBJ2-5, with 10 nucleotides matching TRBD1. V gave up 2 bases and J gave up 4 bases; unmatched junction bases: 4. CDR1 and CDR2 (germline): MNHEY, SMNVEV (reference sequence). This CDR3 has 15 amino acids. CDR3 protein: CASSLIGQGGETQYF. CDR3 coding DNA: TGTGCCAGCAGTTTAATAGGACAGGGGGGAGAGACCCAGTACTTC.

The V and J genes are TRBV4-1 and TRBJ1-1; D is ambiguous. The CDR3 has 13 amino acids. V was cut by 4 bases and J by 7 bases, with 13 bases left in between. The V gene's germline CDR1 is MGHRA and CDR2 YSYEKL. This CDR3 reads CASSRAPYFEAFF. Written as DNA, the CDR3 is TGCGCCAGCAGCCGGGCCCCATATTTTGAAGCTTTCTTT.

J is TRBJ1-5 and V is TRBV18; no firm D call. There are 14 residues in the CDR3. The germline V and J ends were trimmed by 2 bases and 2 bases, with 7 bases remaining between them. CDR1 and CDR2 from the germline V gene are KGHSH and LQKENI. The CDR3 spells CASSPGRGNQPQHF. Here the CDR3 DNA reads TGTGCCAGCTCACCAGGGAGAGGCAATCAGCCCCAGCATTTT. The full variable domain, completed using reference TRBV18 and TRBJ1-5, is NAGVMQNPRHLVRRRGQEARLRCSPMKGHSHVYWYRQLPEEGLKFMVYLQKENIIDESGMPKERFSAEFPKEGPSILRIQQVVRGDSAAYFCASSPGRGNQPQHFGDGTRLSIL.